The clone carrying this T cell receptor (beta chain) turned up a few times. Its cognate antigen is unknown. The data belong to a study of beta chain features in type 1 diabetes. Study information: Examination covered around 98,000,000 sorted cells spanning all samples.

Study conclusions and caveats: Shorter TCRB CDR3s, moderately but significantly so, marked every one of the four CD4+ subsets in Type 1 diabetes patients. A definitive answer on HLA type influencing TCRB rearrangement was not reached here.

The CDR3 spans 15 residues. In germline, CDR1 is SGHVS, CDR2 FNYEAQ. V was shortened by 1 base and J by 4 bases, with 11 bases between the two germline ends. CD45RO/CCR7/CD25/CD127/CD95/CD27 separated CD4+ naive, central memory, regulatory and stem cell-like memory cells by sorting. Purity exceeding 95% was reached by all sorted populations. Expressed TCRB transcripts were sequenced after all isolated RNA was converted to cDNA. TCRdb's table, derived via immunoSEQ multiplex PCR, lists solely in-frame clones and lacks some. The sample yields 120,000 or so clones, over 15% seen once. The clonotype originates from a young man with type 1 diabetes. The specimen sequenced was central memory CD4+ T cells from blood. This chain uses TRBV7-6 with TRBJ2-1, with TRBD2 as a possible D gene (6 bases). CDR3 DNA: TGTGCCAGCAGCTTAGAGGGCGGGGCGTACAATGAGCAGTTCTTC. Its translation: CASSLEGGAYNEQFF.